A selection of T cell receptor beta chains follows, all from one sample in a study of cytomegalovirus exposure and HLA in healthy donors. Produced via immunoSEQ multiplex PCR; TCRdb's table is partial and in-frame only. Among 200,000 to 300,000 clones, just under 80% were seen once, and the ten largest hold around 0.44%. The material sequenced was PBMCs. The receptor set was obtained from a boy under 18 in good health and CMV-seronegative. The conserved cysteine and the conserved F or W are not part of the CDR3 here.

V	J	CDR3
TRBV5-4	TRBJ2-7	ASSFAGGRGAYEQY
TRBV11-3	TRBJ2-7	ASSLGGLGHEQY
TRBV6-5	TRBJ1-6	ASSLNRNSPLH
TRBV19	TRBJ1-2	ASSRDRGTAGYT
TRBV5-6	TRBJ2-2	ASSWDRGGGELF
TRBV18	TRBJ1-2	ASSPTDRGLGGYT
TRBV27	TRBJ1-5	ASSAGQSNQPQH
TRBV10-3	TRBJ2-1	AISEAATWETGEQF
TRBV19	TRBJ1-4	ASSTRGVHNEKLF
TRBV11-2	TRBJ2-2	ASSLFRDTDTGELF
TRBV6-4	TRBJ1-1	ASSVELGGTEAF
TRBV6-6	TRBJ1-1	ASSYLTDMNTEAF
TRBV6-4	TRBJ1-2	ASSPTGGYGYT
TRBV5-6	TRBJ2-5	ASSLVAGETQY
TRBV7-2	TRBJ1-1	ASSFGIQGAAF
TRBV2	TRBJ2-7	ASSVGGPYEQY
TRBV21-1	TRBJ2-3	ASSSTSGNARADTQY
TRBV4-1	TRBJ2-1	ASSHPGLAGGGPF
TRBV11-3	TRBJ1-2	ASSKPGTVIDYT
TRBV11-2	TRBJ2-1	ASSLFSDRGVVQF
TRBV11-2	TRBJ1-4	ASSRERNEKLF
TRBV6-1	TRBJ2-1	ASSGLQGGSDEQF
TRBV6-5	TRBJ2-1	ASSYRQGAYNEQF
TRBV9	TRBJ2-5	ASSVLGQGFSETQY
TRBV10-3	TRBJ2-5	AISADRAGETQY
TRBV27	TRBJ2-5	ASSLSLHRGETQY
TRBV2	TRBJ2-3	ASSRLTGITDTQY
TRBV4-1	TRBJ1-5	ASSQALSNQPQH
TRBV5-6	TRBJ2-2	ASSSQGANLF
TRBV7-9	TRBJ1-6	ASSNTVTGSNSPLH
TRBV30	TRBJ1-1	AWSLGWNTEAF
TRBV30	TRBJ2-3	AWSVSQGAQRTQY
TRBV2	TRBJ2-7	ASSGVSGSVGEQY
TRBV5-6	TRBJ1-2	ASSSTGGHYGYT
TRBV7-2	TRBJ2-7	ASSFPVKGRLFEQY
TRBV20-1	TRBJ1-4	SARTREKLF
TRBV10-2	TRBJ2-7	ASSRTDYEQY
TRBV29-1	NA	SVVEWGGSYEQY
TRBV7-8	TRBJ2-5	ASSRTRQLQETQY
TRBV12-5	TRBJ2-3	ASGLAFSDTQY
TRBV27	TRBJ2-7	ASRPGGTLPSYEQY
TRBV11-2	TRBJ1-1	ASSAPGGMNTEAF